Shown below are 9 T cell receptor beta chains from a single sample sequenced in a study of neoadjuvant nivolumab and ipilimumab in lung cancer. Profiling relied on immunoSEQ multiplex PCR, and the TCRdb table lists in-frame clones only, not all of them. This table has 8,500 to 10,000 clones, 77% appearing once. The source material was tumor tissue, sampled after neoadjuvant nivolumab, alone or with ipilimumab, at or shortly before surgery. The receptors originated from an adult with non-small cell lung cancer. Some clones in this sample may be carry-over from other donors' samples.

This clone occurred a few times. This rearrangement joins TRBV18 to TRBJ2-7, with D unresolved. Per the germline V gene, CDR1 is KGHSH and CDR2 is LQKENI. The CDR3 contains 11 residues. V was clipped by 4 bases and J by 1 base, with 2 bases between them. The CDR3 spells CASSRSYEQYF. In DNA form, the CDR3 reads TGTGCCAGCTCACGATCCTACGAGCAGTACTTC. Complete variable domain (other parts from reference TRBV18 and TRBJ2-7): NAGVMQNPRHLVRRRGQEARLRCSPMKGHSHVYWYRQLPEEGLKFMVYLQKENIIDESGMPKERFSAEFPKEGPSILRIQQVVRGDSAAYFCASSRSYEQYFGPGTRLTVT.

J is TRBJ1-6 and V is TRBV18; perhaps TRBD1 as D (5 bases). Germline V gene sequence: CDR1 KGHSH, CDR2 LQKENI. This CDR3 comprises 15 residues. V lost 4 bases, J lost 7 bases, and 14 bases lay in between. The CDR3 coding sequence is TGTGCCAGCTCACTTGGACCGGGGCGAAATTCACCCCTCCACTTT. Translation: CASSLGPGRNSPLHF.

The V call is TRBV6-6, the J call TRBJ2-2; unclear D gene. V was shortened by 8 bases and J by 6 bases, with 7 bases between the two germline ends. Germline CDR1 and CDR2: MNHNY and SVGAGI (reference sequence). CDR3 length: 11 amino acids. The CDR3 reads CASGRSGELFF. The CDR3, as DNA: TGTGCCAGCGGCAGGTCCGGGGAGCTGTTTTTT.

The CDR3 DNA is TGCGCCAGCAGACGCCGGGACAGGGGTACCTACGAGCAGTACTTC. It specifies CASRRRDRGTYEQYF. The chain carries TRBV5-1 and TRBJ2-7, with 10 bases that match TRBD1. J was trimmed by 2 bases and V by 5 bases; bases with no gene match: 7. Germline-derived CDR1 and CDR2 are SGHRS and YFSETQ. The CDR3 runs to 15 residues.

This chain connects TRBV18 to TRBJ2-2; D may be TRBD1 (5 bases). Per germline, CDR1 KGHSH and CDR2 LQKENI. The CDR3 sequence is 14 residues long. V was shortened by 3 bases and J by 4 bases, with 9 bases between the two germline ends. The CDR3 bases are TGTGCCAGCTCACCGACAGCCACCACCGGGGAGCTGTTTTTT. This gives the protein CASSPTATTGELFF. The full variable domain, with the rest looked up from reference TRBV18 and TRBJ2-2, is NAGVMQNPRHLVRRRGQEARLRCSPMKGHSHVYWYRQLPEEGLKFMVYLQKENIIDESGMPKERFSAEFPKEGPSILRIQQVVRGDSAAYFCASSPTATTGELFFGEGSRLTVL.

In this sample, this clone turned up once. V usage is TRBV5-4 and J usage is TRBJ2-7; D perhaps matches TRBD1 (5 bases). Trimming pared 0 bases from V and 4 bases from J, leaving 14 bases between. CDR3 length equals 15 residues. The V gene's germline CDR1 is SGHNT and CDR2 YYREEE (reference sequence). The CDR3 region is CASSLDFQGPYEQYF. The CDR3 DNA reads TGTGCCAGCAGCTTGGACTTTCAGGGTCCTTACGAGCAGTACTTC.

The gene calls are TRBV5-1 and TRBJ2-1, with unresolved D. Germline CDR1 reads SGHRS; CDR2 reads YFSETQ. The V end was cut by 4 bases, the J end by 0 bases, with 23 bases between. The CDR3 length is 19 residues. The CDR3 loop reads CASSVDTDKIKSSYNEQFF. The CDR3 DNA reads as TGCGCCAGCAGCGTTGACACGGATAAAATAAAGAGCTCCTACAATGAGCAGTTCTTC. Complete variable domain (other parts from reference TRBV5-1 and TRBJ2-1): KAGVTQTPRYLIKTRGQQVTLSCSPISGHRSVSWYQQTPGQGLQFLFEYFSETQRNKGNFPGRFSGRQFSNSRSEMNVSTLELGDSALYLCASSVDTDKIKSSYNEQFFGPGTRLTVL.

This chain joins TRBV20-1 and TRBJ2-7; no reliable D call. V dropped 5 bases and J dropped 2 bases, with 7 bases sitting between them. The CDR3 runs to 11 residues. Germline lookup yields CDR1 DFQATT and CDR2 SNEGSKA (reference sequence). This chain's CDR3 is CSAEKPYEQYF. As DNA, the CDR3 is TGCAGTGCTGAGAAACCCTACGAGCAGTACTTC.

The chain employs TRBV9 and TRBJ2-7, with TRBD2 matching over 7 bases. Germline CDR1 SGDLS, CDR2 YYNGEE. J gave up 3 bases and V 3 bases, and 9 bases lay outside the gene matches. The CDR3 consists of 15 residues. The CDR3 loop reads CASSAGGGLNYEQYF. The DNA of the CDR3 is TGTGCCAGCAGCGCCGGCGGGGGACTAAACTACGAGCAGTACTTC.